This T cell receptor (beta chain) emerged from a study of blood T cell repertoires in COVID-19. Study information: Spain, Italy and the United States supplied samples that represented acute and convalescent COVID-19. The cDNA or gDNA used as material had been derived from T cells, B-cell-depleted T cells, or PBMCs.

Clones were read by immunoSEQ multiplex PCR, and TCRdb kept only the in-frame ones, dropping some. The sample consists of about 220,000 clones, about nine tenths of them appearing once. Trimming took 0 bases from V and 1 from J, leaving 9 bases between them. The CDR3 length is 15 residues. The TCR originated in a woman aged 30 to 39 who had recovered from COVID-19. Sequences were obtained from PBMCs or T cells enriched from blood (not recorded which). This chain links TRBV23-1 with TRBJ1-1, with TRBD1 as a possible D gene (5 bases). TRBV23-1 qualifies as an ORF whose function is uncertain. CDR3 nucleotides: TGCGCCAGCAGTCAATCGGCCAGGGAGAACACTGAAGCTTTCTTT. Amino acid sequence: CASSQSARENTEAFF.